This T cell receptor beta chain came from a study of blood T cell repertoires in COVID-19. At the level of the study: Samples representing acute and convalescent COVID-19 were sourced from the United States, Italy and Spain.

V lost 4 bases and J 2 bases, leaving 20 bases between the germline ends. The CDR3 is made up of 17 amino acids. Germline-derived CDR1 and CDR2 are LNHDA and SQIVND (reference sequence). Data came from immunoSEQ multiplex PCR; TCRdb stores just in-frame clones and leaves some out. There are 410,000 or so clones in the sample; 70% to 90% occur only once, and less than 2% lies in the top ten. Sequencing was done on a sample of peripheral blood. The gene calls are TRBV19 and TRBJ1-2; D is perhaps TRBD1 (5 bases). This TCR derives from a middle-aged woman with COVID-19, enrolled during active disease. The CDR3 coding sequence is TGTGCCAGTAGTACGAGTCCATGGGGCAGGGAAAACTATGGCTACACCTTC. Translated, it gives CASSTSPWGRENYGYTF.